Here is one TCR beta chain with its context. The antigen is undetermined. One junction end does not reproduce the germline sequence, and a read error may be involved. The CDR3 goes on 3 residues after the read ends, and that part is filled in from the germline J gene. Equal genomic DNA amounts from CVID and control samples were sequenced. TCRdb's copy holds only in-frame clones and misses some; the assay was immunoSEQ multiplex PCR. There are about 31,000 clones in the sample, none observed a single time. This CDR3 contains 14 residues. In germline, CDR1 is SEHNR, CDR2 FQNEAQ (reference sequence). This entry comes from a study of T cell clonality in common variable immunodeficiency. Study conclusions and caveats: Fewer TCRbeta clones were shared among CVID subjects than controls.

Patients and controls were mostly of Caucasian heritage. Input material: peripheral blood mononuclear cells. The sequence was collected from a person aged 18 to 75 in good health. The chain uses TRBV7-9 and TRBJ2-5; D is unresolved. Here the CDR3 reads CSSSARQEGDTQYF. Partial CDR3 DNA: TGTTCCAGCAGCGCCCGACAAGAAGGAGATACC. The full variable domain, with the rest looked up from reference TRBV7-9 and TRBJ2-5, is DTGVSQNPRHKITKRGQNVTFRCDPISEHNRLYWYRQTLGQGPEFLTYFQNEAQLEKSRLLSDRFSAERPKGSFSTLEIQRTEQGDSAMYLCSSSARQEGDTQYFGPGTRLLVL.